A single sample is the source of the 27 T cell receptor beta chains below, sequenced in a study of Ad26.COV2.S vaccination and SARS-CoV-2 variants (dated by TCRdb to the early 2020s). The sample's treatment or condition label is to be understood as: some 20 received Ad26.COV2.S at low or high dose, single or two shots; roughly 5 received placebo; per-sample allocation not given. Repertoires of vaccine and placebo recipients were sequenced from samples taken on day 63 after the first injection. Library method: the immunoSEQ multiplex PCR assay. TCRdb stores this immuneACCESS table with in-frame sequences only. Part of the clones is absent; in the studies checked, under half of the shortfall reflects unresolved V genes, and no reason is known for the rest. This sample lists more than 350,000 clones; 75% to 95% were detected once. Less than 15% of the sample lies in the top ten. The sample here was peripheral blood, taken in a trial of Ad26.COV2.S vaccine versus placebo. The source of these receptors is a person aged 18-60 years who received the Ad26.COV2.S COVID-19 vaccine or a placebo.

The J gene is TRBJ2-5, the V gene TRBV21-1; TRBD2 is taken as the D call from the table, unchecked against the DNA. TRBV21-1 is labeled a pseudogene. The CDR3 sequence is 9 residues long. CDR3 amino acids: CATMETQYF. CDR3 sequence (DNA): TGTGCCACTATGGAGACCCAGTACTTC.

This clone showed up just once. The rearrangement uses TRBV28 and TRBJ2-1; 10 bases match TRBD2. V shed 6 bases and J 4 bases; nucleotides not matched to a gene: 6. This CDR3 is built from 15 residues. In germline, CDR1 is MDHEN, CDR2 SYDVKM. The CDR3 spells CASSSTSGIYNEQFF. In nucleotides, the CDR3 is TGTGCCAGCAGCTCCACTAGCGGGATATACAATGAGCAGTTCTTC.

This chain uses TRBV18 with TRBJ1-1; a possible D gene is TRBD1 (6 bases). This CDR3 is 16 amino acids long. The V end was cut by 3 bases, the J end by 6 bases, with 20 bases between. The germline CDR1 and CDR2 sequences are KGHSH and LQKENI. This CDR3 is CASSPPSSGGKAEAFF. The DNA of the CDR3 is TGTGCCAGCTCACCCCCTTCCTCGGGGGGCAAGGCTGAAGCTTTCTTT.

This chain uses TRBV7-2 with TRBJ2-1; the D gene is possibly TRBD2 (5 bases). The V end was cut by 3 bases, the J end by 0 bases, with 9 bases between. Germline CDR1 is SGHTA and CDR2 is FQGNSA. The CDR3 totals 15 residues. CDR3 in DNA: TGTGCCAGCAGCTTGGACTCGAGCTCCTACAATGAGCAGTTCTTC. This encodes CASSLDSSSYNEQFF.

This chain joins TRBV7-2 and TRBJ2-3; D tentatively fits TRBD1 or TRBD2 (5 bases each). This CDR3 has 14 residues. Trimming pared 4 bases from V and 4 bases from J, leaving 12 bases between. The germline V gene encodes CDR1 SGHTA and CDR2 FQGNSA. DNA for the CDR3: TGTGCCAGCAGCTCCGGAGAGGGGTCAGATACGCAGTATTTT. It translates to CASSSGEGSDTQYF.

The chain combines TRBV9 with TRBJ2-7, with 8 bases fitting TRBD2. The CDR3 extends over 15 amino acids. Germline V gene sequence: CDR1 SGDLS, CDR2 YYNGEE. The V segment lost 4 bases and the J segment 2 bases; nucleotides outside the gene matches: 8. CDR3 nucleotides: TGTGCCAGCAGCCCTGGACTAGCCGGCACCTACGAGCAGTACTTC. Protein sequence: CASSPGLAGTYEQYF.

The V and J genes are TRBV19 and TRBJ2-1; 8 nucleotides match TRBD2. The CDR3 has 19 residues. CDR1 is LNHDA, CDR2 SQIVND, per germline (reference sequence). The V gene end was trimmed by 3 bases and the J gene end by 7 bases; junction bases not matched to a gene: 20. In DNA form, the CDR3 reads TGTGCCAGTAGTATTCAGGGGTTTTGGAGCGGGAGATCGGGGAATGAGCAGTTCTTC. Amino acids: CASSIQGFWSGRSGNEQFF.

V is TRBV9 and J is TRBJ1-2; 9 positions agree with TRBD1. This CDR3 contains 18 residues. Germline CDR1 reads SGDLS; CDR2 reads YYNGEE. V gave up 0 bases and J gave up 4 bases; unmatched junction bases: 13. The CDR3 here is CASSVVPRPGQGGYGYTF. As DNA, the CDR3 is TGTGCCAGCAGCGTAGTCCCTCGACCGGGACAGGGAGGCTATGGCTACACCTTC.

The chain joins TRBV4-1 to TRBJ2-7; D is uncertain. Trimming left V 0 bases short and J 0 bases short, with 12 bases between. This CDR3 region has 16 residues. Germline values: CDR1 MGHRA, CDR2 YSYEKL. CDR3 DNA sequence: TGCGCCAGCAGCCAAGATCTTGCGGAGAGCTCCTACGAGCAGTACTTC. The encoded protein is CASSQDLAESSYEQYF.

This clone was counted once. The chain recombines TRBV5-1 with TRBJ1-4, with no clear D. Germline V CDR1 and CDR2: SGHRS, YFSETQ. The CDR3 extends over 14 amino acids. Trimming shortened V by 3 bases and J by 5 bases, and 11 bases separated the two germline ends. The CDR3 loop is CASSWGGLNEKLFF. As DNA, the CDR3 is TGCGCCAGCAGCTGGGGAGGGTTGAATGAAAAACTGTTTTTT. The whole variable domain, remainder taken from reference TRBV5-1 and TRBJ1-4, is KAGVTQTPRYLIKTRGQQVTLSCSPISGHRSVSWYQQTPGQGLQFLFEYFSETQRNKGNFPGRFSGRQFSNSRSEMNVSTLELGDSALYLCASSWGGLNEKLFFGSGTQLSVL.

The chain uses TRBV6-1 and TRBJ1-4; 9 bases are a match to TRBD1. CDR1 and CDR2 (germline): MNHNS, SASEGT. This CDR3 region has 16 residues. J was trimmed by 8 bases and V by 3 bases; bases with no gene match: 10. The CDR3 loop reads CASSDFGQGSGEKLFF. CDR3 nucleotide sequence: TGTGCCAGCAGTGACTTCGGACAGGGGAGCGGCGAAAAACTGTTTTTT.

The chain combines TRBV27 with TRBJ2-3; 10 positions match TRBD2. The CDR3 extends over 15 amino acids. Germline V gene lookup returns CDR1 MNHEY and CDR2 SMNVEV (reference sequence). The J segment lost 0 bases and the V segment lost 8 bases, leaving 5 bases of the junction unmatched. CDR3 sequence reads: CASQTLAGSTDTQYF. The CDR3 coding sequence is TGTGCCAGCCAAACACTAGCGGGGAGCACAGATACGCAGTATTTT.

This clone came up a few times. The V and J genes are TRBV6-5 and TRBJ1-3, with unresolved D. CDR1 and CDR2 (germline): MNHEY, SVGAGI. V was cut by 2 bases and J by 0 bases, with 5 bases left in between. The CDR3 is 14 amino acids. Written as DNA, the CDR3 is TGTGCCAGCAGTTACAATCCCTCTGGAAACACCATATATTTT. Translated, it gives CASSYNPSGNTIYF.

The chain combines TRBV18 with TRBJ1-4; 7 bases match TRBD1. Germline assignment: CDR1 KGHSH and CDR2 LQKENI. The CDR3 has 15 residues. V shed 0 bases and J 8 bases; nucleotides not matched to a gene: 6. The DNA for the CDR3 is TGTGCCAGCTCACCACCGACAGGGATAGGGGAAAAACTGTTTTTT. This codes for CASSPPTGIGEKLFF.

The chain uses TRBV7-2 and TRBJ1-4; a possible D gene is TRBD1 (6 bases). V lost 8 bases to trimming and J lost 6 bases, with 13 bases between them. This CDR3 is 13 amino acids long. Germline loops: CDR1 SGHTA, CDR2 FQGNSA. CDR3 nucleotides: TGTGCCAGCCTGGGGGGCGATGATGAAAAACTGTTTTTT. This sequence encodes CASLGGDDEKLFF.

The gene calls are TRBV15 and TRBJ2-1; D is unresolved. The V and J ends lost 4 bases and 7 bases respectively, with 5 bases between them. CDR3 size: 11 residues. CDR1 is LNHNV and CDR2 is YYDKDF in the germline V gene (reference sequence). The DNA for the CDR3 is TGTGCCACCAGCAAAGAGAATGAGCAGTTCTTC. Its translation: CATSKENEQFF.

The genes are TRBV2 and TRBJ2-5; 8 bases align to TRBD1. The trim removed 6 bases at V and 8 bases at J, leaving 8 bases unmatched. Germline CDR1 is SNHLY and CDR2 is FYNNEI. The length of the CDR3 is 13 residues. The CDR3 protein is CASRGTGPITQYF. Written as DNA, the CDR3 is TGTGCCAGCAGGGGGACAGGCCCCATAACCCAGTACTTC.

The chain has TRBV6-2 or TRBV6-3 and TRBJ1-2; D is unresolved. Germline V gene sequence: CDR1 MNHEY, CDR2 SVGEGT. CDR3 length equals 12 residues. V was pared by 2 bases and J by 4 bases, with 5 bases between. The CDR3 DNA sequence: TGTGCCAGCAGTTACGGAACCTATGGCTACACCTTC. This translates into CASSYGTYGYTF.

This clone has only one observation. CDR3: CASSIRGRESEKLFF. Written as DNA, the CDR3 is TGTGCCAGTAGTATCAGGGGGCGCGAGAGTGAAAAACTGTTTTTT. The V gene is TRBV19, the J gene TRBJ1-4; 8 positions agree with TRBD1. The CDR3 contains 15 residues. CDR1 is LNHDA and CDR2 is SQIVND in the germline V gene (reference sequence). J was trimmed by 7 bases and V by 3 bases; bases with no gene match: 7.

V usage is TRBV2 and J usage is TRBJ1-5, with D possibly TRBD1 on 5 matching bases. Germline V gives CDR1 SNHLY, CDR2 FYNNEI. V dropped 4 bases and J dropped 6 bases, with 7 bases sitting between them. The CDR3 extends over 12 amino acids. In DNA, the CDR3 is TGTGCCAGCAGTGTGACAGTTCAGCCCCAGCATTTT. It is translated as CASSVTVQPQHF.

The rearrangement joins TRBV6-6 to TRBJ1-6; D is ambiguous. V lost 8 bases and J lost 8, with 22 bases in between. Germline CDR1 MNHNY, CDR2 SVGAGI (reference sequence). The CDR3 covers 16 residues. For the CDR3, the DNA is TGTGCCAGCCGCCCCCGAGCCGTAAGGAGCCATTCACCCCTCCACTTT. It is translated as CASRPRAVRSHSPLHF.

This rearrangement joins TRBV28 to TRBJ1-1; perhaps TRBD1 as D (6 bases). Trimming cost V 0 bases and J 0 bases, with 11 bases left between them. CDR3 length: 16 amino acids. Germline V gene sequence: CDR1 MDHEN, CDR2 SYDVKM. The CDR3 DNA follows: TGTGCCAGCAGTTTATGGGGACAACTCTTGAACACTGAAGCTTTCTTT. This encodes CASSLWGQLLNTEAFF.

V usage is TRBV19 and J usage is TRBJ2-1; 10 nucleotides align to TRBD2. This CDR3 spans 16 amino acids. The V segment lost 4 bases and the J segment 7 bases; nucleotides outside the gene matches: 10. CDR1 is LNHDA, CDR2 SQIVND, per germline (reference sequence). The CDR3 DNA follows: TGTGCCAGTAGTAGGTTTAGCGGGAGGTTTCAGAATGAGCAGTTCTTC. As protein: CASSRFSGRFQNEQFF.

The genes are TRBV13 and TRBJ2-7; a weak D match, TRBD1 (5 bases). Trimming took off 4 bases at V and 0 bases at J, with 10 bases between the two ends. Germline V gives CDR1 PRHDT, CDR2 FYEKMQ (reference sequence). The CDR3 loop spans 14 amino acids. CDR3 loop: CASSSDTSSYEQYF. CDR3 bases: TGTGCCAGCAGCTCGGACACGAGCTCCTACGAGCAGTACTTC.

The V call is TRBV2, the J call TRBJ1-4; D unclear. The germline CDR1 and CDR2 sequences are SNHLY and FYNNEI. The CDR3 is made up of 14 amino acids. Trimming pared 5 bases from V and 2 bases from J, leaving 9 bases between. The CDR3 protein is CASSRMGTNEKLFF. CDR3 DNA: TGTGCCAGCAGTAGGATGGGTACTAATGAAAAACTGTTTTTT.

This clone was seen just once. The rearrangement uses TRBV19 and TRBJ2-3, with 10 positions matching TRBD2. This CDR3 is built from 18 residues. Germline V gives CDR1 LNHDA, CDR2 SQIVND (reference sequence). Trimming at V came to 2 bases and at J to 0 bases, leaving 8 bases not matched to a gene. CDR3: CASSIRLAGVASTDTQYF. As DNA, the CDR3 is TGTGCCAGTAGTATACGGCTAGCGGGAGTCGCTAGCACAGATACGCAGTATTTT.

This clone showed up just once. V and J are TRBV28 and TRBJ1-4; 7 positions match TRBD1. V gave up 3 bases and J gave up 8 bases; unmatched junction bases: 12. The germline V gene has CDR1 MDHEN and CDR2 SYDVKM. The CDR3 is 16 amino acids. The CDR3 loop is CASSFQGTAKGEKLFF. The CDR3 DNA sequence: TGTGCCAGCAGTTTCCAAGGGACAGCCAAAGGAGAAAAACTGTTTTTT. The variable domain in full, with the rest retrieved from reference TRBV28 and TRBJ1-4, is DVKVTQSSRYLVKRTGEKVFLECVQDMDHENMFWYRQDPGLGLRLIYFSYDVKMKEKGDIPEGYSVSREKKERFSLILESASTNQTSMYLCASSFQGTAKGEKLFFGSGTQLSVL.